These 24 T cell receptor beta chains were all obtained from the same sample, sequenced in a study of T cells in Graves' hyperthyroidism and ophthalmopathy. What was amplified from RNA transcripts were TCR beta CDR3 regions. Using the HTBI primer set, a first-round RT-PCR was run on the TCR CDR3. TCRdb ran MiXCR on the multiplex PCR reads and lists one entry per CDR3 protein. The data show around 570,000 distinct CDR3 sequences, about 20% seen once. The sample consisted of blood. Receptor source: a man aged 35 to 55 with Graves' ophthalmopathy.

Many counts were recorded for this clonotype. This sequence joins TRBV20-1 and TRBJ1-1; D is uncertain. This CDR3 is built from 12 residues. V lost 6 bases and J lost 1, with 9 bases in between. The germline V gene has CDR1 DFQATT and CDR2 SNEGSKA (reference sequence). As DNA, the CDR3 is TGCAGTGCCGAGCCACAGAACACTGAAGCTTTCTTT. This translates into CSAEPQNTEAFF.

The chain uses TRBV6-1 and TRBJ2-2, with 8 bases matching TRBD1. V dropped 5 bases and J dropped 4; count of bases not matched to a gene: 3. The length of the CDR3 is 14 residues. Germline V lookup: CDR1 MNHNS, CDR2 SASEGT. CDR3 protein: CASSTGTGTGELFF. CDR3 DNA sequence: TGTGCCAGCAGTACGGGGACAGGCACCGGGGAGCTGTTTTTT.

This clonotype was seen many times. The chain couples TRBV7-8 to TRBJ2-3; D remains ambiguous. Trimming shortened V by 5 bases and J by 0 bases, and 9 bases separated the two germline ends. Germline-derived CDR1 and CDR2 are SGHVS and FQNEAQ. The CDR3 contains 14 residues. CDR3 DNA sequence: TGTGCCAGCAGCCCTAGTCCTAGCACAGATACGCAGTATTTT. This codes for CASSPSPSTDTQYF. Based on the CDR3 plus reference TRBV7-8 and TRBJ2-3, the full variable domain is GAGVSQSPRYKVAKRGQDVALRCDPISGHVSLFWYQQALGQGPEFLTYFQNEAQLDKSGLPSDRFFAERPEGSVSTLKIQRTQQEDSAVYLCASSPSPSTDTQYFGPGTRLTVL.

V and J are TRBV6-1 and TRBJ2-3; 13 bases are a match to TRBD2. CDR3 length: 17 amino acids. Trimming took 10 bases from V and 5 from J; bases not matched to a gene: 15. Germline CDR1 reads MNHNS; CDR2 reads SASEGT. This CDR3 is CATSAGTSGVVLDTQYF. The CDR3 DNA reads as TGTGCCACGTCCGCCGGGACTAGCGGGGTTGTTTTAGATACGCAGTATTTT.

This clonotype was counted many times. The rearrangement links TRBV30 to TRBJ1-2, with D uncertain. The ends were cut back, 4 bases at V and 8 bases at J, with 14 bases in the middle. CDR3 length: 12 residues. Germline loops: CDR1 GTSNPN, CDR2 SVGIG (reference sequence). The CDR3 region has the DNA TGTGCCTGGAACCCACCTCGGGAGGGCTACACCTTC. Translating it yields CAWNPPREGYTF. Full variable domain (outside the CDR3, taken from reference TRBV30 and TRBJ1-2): SQTIHQWPATLVQPVGSPLSLECTVEGTSNPNLYWYRQAAGRGLQLLFYSVGIGQISSEVPQNLSASRPQDRQFILSSKKLLLSDSGFYLCAWNPPREGYTFGSGTRLTVV.

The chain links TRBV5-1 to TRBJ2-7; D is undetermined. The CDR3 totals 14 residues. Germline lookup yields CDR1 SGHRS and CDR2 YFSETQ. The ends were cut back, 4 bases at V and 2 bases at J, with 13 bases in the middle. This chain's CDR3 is CASSLLPLAYEQYF. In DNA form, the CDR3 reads TGCGCCAGCAGCCTCTTACCCCTGGCCTACGAGCAGTACTTC.

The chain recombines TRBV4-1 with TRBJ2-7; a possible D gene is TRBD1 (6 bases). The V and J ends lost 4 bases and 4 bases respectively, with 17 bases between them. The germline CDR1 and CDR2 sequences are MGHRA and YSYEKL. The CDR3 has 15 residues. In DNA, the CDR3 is TGCGCCAGCAGCCGCGTACAGGGCGTTGGGTACGAGCAGTACTTC. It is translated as CASSRVQGVGYEQYF.

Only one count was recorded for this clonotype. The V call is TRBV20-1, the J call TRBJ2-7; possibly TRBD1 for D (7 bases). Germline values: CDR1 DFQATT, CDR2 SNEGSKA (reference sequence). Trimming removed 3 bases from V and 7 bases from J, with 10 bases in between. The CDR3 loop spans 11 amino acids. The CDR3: CSARTGREQYF. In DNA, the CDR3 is TGCAGTGCTAGGACAGGGAGGGAGCAGTACTTC.

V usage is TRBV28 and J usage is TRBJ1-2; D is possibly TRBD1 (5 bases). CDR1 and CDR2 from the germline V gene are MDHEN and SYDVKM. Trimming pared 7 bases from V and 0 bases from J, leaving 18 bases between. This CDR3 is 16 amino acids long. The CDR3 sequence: CASTQRGTGPNYGYTF. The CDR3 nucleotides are TGTGCCAGCACCCAACGCGGCACAGGCCCTAACTATGGCTACACCTTC.

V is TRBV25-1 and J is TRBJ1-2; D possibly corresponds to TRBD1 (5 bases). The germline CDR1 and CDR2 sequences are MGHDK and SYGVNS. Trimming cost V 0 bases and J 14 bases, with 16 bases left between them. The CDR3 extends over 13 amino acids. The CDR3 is CASSEYTRGKWTF. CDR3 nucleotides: TGTGCCAGCAGTGAATATACAAGGGGCAAATGGACCTTC.

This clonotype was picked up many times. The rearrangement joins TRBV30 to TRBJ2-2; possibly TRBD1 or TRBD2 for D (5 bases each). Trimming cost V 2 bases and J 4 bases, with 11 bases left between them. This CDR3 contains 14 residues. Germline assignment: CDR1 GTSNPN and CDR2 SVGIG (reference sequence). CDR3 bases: TGTGCCTGGAGTCACGGGGCAACCACCGGGGAGCTGTTTTTT. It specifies CAWSHGATTGELFF. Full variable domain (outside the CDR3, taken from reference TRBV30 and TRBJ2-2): SQTIHQWPATLVQPVGSPLSLECTVEGTSNPNLYWYRQAAGRGLQLLFYSVGIGQISSEVPQNLSASRPQDRQFILSSKKLLLSDSGFYLCAWSHGATTGELFFGEGSRLTVL.

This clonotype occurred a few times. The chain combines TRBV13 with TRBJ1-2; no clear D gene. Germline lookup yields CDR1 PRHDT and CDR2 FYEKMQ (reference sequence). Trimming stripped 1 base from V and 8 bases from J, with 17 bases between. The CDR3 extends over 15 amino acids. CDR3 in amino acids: CASSLATGEAWGYTF. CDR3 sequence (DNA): TGTGCCAGCAGCTTAGCTACGGGAGAGGCGTGGGGCTACACCTTC.

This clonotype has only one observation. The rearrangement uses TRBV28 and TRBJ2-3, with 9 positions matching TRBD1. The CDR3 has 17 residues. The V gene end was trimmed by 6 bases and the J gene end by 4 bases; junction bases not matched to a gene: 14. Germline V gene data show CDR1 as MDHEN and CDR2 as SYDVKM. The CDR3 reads CASSLDNRGLPSDTQYF. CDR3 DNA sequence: TGTGCCAGCAGCTTAGATAACAGGGGGCTACCGTCAGATACGCAGTATTTT.

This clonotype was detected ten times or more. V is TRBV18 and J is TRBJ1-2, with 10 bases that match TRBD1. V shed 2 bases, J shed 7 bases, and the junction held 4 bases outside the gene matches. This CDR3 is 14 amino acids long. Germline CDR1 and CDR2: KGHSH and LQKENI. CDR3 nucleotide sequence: TGTGCCAGCTCACCAACCGGGACAGGGGCTGGCTACACCTTC. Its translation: CASSPTGTGAGYTF.

In DNA, the CDR3 is TGTGCCAGCAGTTACTCGACAGGGGAGTTCAATGGCTACACCTTC. This translates into CASSYSTGEFNGYTF. V and J are TRBV6-5 and TRBJ1-2, with 8 bases matching TRBD1. J lost 6 bases, V lost 0 bases, and 6 bases had no gene match. The CDR3 length is 15 residues. Germline lookup yields CDR1 MNHEY and CDR2 SVGAGI.

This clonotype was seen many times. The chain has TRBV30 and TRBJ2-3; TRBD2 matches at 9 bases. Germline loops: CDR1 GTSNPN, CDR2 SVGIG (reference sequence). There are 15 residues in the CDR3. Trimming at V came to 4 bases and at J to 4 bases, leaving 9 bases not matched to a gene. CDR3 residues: CAWKGGRAVADTQYF. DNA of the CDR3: TGTGCCTGGAAGGGCGGGAGGGCCGTAGCAGATACGCAGTATTTT.

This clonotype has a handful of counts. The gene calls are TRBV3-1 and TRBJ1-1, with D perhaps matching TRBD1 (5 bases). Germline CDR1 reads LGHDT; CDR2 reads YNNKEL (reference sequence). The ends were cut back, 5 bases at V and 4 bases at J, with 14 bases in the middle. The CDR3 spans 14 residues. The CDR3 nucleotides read TGTGCCAGCAGCTTAACAACTCAGGGCACTGAAGCTTTCTTT. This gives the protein CASSLTTQGTEAFF. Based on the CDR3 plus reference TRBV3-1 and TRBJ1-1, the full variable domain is DTAVSQTPKYLVTQMGNDKSIKCEQNLGHDTMYWYKQDSKKFLKIMFSYNNKELIINETVPNRFSPKSPDKAHLNLHINSLELGDSAVYFCASSLTTQGTEAFFGQGTRLTVV.

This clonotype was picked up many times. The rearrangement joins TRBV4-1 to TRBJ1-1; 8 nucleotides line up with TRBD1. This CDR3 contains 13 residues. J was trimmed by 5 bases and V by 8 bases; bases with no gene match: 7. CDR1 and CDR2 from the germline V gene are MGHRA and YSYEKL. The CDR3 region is CASARGPGTEAFF. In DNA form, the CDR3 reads TGCGCCAGCGCCAGGGGGCCGGGAACTGAAGCTTTCTTT.

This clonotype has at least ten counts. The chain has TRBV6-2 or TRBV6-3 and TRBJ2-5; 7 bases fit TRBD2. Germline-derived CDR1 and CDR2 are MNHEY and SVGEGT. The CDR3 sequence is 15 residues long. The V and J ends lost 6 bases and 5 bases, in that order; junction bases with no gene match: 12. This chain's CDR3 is CASRKPGLPTETQYF. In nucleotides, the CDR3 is TGTGCCAGCAGAAAACCGGGACTACCGACGGAGACCCAGTACTTC.

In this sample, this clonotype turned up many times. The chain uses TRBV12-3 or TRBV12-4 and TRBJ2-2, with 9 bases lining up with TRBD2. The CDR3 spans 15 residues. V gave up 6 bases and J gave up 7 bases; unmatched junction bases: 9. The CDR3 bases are TGTGCCAGCAGATCCGGGACTAGCCAGCTCGGGGAGCTGTTTTTT. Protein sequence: CASRSGTSQLGELFF.

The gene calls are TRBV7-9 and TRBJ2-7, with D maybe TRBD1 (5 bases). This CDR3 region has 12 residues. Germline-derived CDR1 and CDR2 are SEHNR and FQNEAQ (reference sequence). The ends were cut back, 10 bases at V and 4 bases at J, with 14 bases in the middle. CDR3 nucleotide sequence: TGTGCCAACACCAATTCAGGGTACGAGCAGTACTTC. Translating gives CANTNSGYEQYF.

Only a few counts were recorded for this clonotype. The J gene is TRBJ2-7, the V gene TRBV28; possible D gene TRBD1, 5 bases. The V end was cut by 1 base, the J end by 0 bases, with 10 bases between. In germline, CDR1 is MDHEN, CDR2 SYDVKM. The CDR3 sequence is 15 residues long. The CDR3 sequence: CASSLSGHSSYEQYF. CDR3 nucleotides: TGTGCCAGCAGTTTATCAGGACACAGCTCCTACGAGCAGTACTTC.

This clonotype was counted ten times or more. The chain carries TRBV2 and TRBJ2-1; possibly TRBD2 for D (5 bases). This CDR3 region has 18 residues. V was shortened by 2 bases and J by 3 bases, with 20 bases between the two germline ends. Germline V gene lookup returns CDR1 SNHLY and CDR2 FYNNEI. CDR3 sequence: CASSERADGGPNYNEQFF. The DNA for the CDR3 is TGTGCCAGCAGTGAACGAGCGGACGGCGGTCCCAACTACAATGAGCAGTTCTTC.

In DNA, the CDR3 is TGTGCCACCAGCCTGACCCCGACAGGGGGTAATCAGCCCCAGCATTTT. It specifies CATSLTPTGGNQPQHF. The gene calls are TRBV15 and TRBJ1-5; 9 nucleotides align to TRBD1. Trimming at V came to 5 bases and at J to 4 bases, leaving 9 bases not matched to a gene. The CDR3 extends over 16 amino acids. Germline V CDR1 and CDR2: LNHNV, YYDKDF (reference sequence).